This is a list of T cell receptor beta chains from one sample in a study of T cells in Graves' hyperthyroidism and ophthalmopathy. TCRdb passed the multiplex PCR reads through MiXCR, listing each CDR3 protein once. The repertoire includes about 500,000 distinct CDR3 sequences, approximately 16% of them detected once, and approximately 32% sits in the top ten. Sequenced: blood. These receptor sequences come from a woman aged 25 to 45 with Graves' ophthalmopathy. The CDR3 runs from the conserved cysteine through the conserved F or W. Fields, in order: V gene, D gene, clone size, J gene, CDR3 protein, CDR3 DNA. D genes are given only for firm matches. Only part of the rows carry a size: once, few, many, or a class if the clone is expanded.

v_call: TRBV28; d_call: NA; clone_size: many; j_call: TRBJ2-1; cdr3_aa: CASSPDRLIYNEQFF; cdr3_nt: TGTGCCAGCAGTCCTGACAGGTTAATATACAATGAGCAGTTCTTC
v_call: TRBV6-2/TRBV6-3; d_call: NA; clone_size: NA; j_call: TRBJ2-3; cdr3_aa: CASGYPATTDTQYF; cdr3_nt: TGTGCCAGCGGGTACCCGGCGACCACAGATACGCAGTATTTT
v_call: TRBV7-8; d_call: NA; clone_size: few; j_call: TRBJ2-3; cdr3_aa: CASSLAVRDTQYF; cdr3_nt: TGTGCCAGCAGCTTAGCGGTTCGGGATACGCAGTATTTT
v_call: TRBV18; d_call: NA; clone_size: many; j_call: TRBJ1-1; cdr3_aa: CASSARKGRSKMNTEAFF; cdr3_nt: TGTGCCAGCTCAGCGAGAAAGGGCCGCTCTAAGATGAACACTGAAGCTTTCTTT
v_call: TRBV19; d_call: NA; clone_size: few; j_call: TRBJ2-7; cdr3_aa: CASSMGAEYEQYF; cdr3_nt: TGTGCCAGTAGTATGGGGGCGGAATACGAGCAGTACTTC
v_call: TRBV16; d_call: NA; clone_size: many; j_call: TRBJ2-1; cdr3_aa: CASSQSGRSDNEQFF; cdr3_nt: TGTGCCAGCAGCCAATCTGGTAGATCGGACAATGAGCAGTTCTTC
v_call: TRBV7-9; d_call: TRBD2; clone_size: NA; j_call: TRBJ2-7; cdr3_aa: CASSLDGAGGPYEQYF; cdr3_nt: TGTGCCAGCAGCTTAGATGGAGCGGGAGGGCCGTACGAGCAGTACTTC
v_call: TRBV7-2; d_call: TRBD1; clone_size: many; j_call: TRBJ2-1; cdr3_aa: CASSLIQGANEQFF; cdr3_nt: TGTGCCAGCAGCCTAATCCAGGGGGCGAATGAGCAGTTCTTC
v_call: TRBV7-2; d_call: NA; clone_size: many; j_call: TRBJ2-1; cdr3_aa: CASSPESEQFF; cdr3_nt: TGTGCCAGCAGCCCAGAGAGTGAGCAGTTCTTC
v_call: TRBV5-1; d_call: NA; clone_size: few; j_call: TRBJ2-2; cdr3_aa: CASSLGSATGELFF; cdr3_nt: TGCGCCAGCAGCTTGGGGTCGGCCACCGGGGAGCTGTTTTTT
v_call: TRBV7-2; d_call: TRBD2; clone_size: many; j_call: TRBJ2-7; cdr3_aa: CASKLAVGDYEQYF; cdr3_nt: TGTGCCAGTAAACTAGCGGTAGGGGATTATGAGCAGTACTTC
v_call: TRBV29-1; d_call: NA; clone_size: NA; j_call: TRBJ2-7; cdr3_aa: CSVEGLDGRVAYEQYF; cdr3_nt: TGCAGCGTTGAAGGTCTTGATGGCAGGGTGGCCTACGAGCAGTACTTC
v_call: TRBV30; d_call: NA; clone_size: many; j_call: TRBJ2-7; cdr3_aa: CAWSPVEFGEQYF; cdr3_nt: TGTGCCTGGAGTCCAGTTGAATTCGGCGAGCAGTACTTC
v_call: TRBV6-1; d_call: NA; clone_size: NA; j_call: TRBJ2-1; cdr3_aa: CASRPSGNNEQFF; cdr3_nt: TGTGCCAGCCGACCGTCGGGGAACAATGAGCAGTTCTTC
v_call: TRBV14; d_call: NA; clone_size: few; j_call: TRBJ2-7; cdr3_aa: CASSRGTPYEQYF; cdr3_nt: TGTGCCAGCTCTAGGGGGACCCCCTACGAGCAGTACTTC
v_call: TRBV28; d_call: NA; clone_size: many; j_call: TRBJ2-7; cdr3_aa: CASMSSSYEQYF; cdr3_nt: TGTGCCAGCATGTCATCATCCTACGAGCAGTACTTC
v_call: TRBV27; d_call: NA; clone_size: few; j_call: TRBJ1-1; cdr3_aa: CASSVQGRGTEAFF; cdr3_nt: TGTGCCAGCAGTGTACAGGGTAGGGGCACTGAAGCTTTCTTT
v_call: TRBV9; d_call: TRBD2; clone_size: NA; j_call: TRBJ2-2; cdr3_aa: CASSAGLAWNTGELFF; cdr3_nt: TGTGCCAGCAGTGCGGGACTAGCGTGGAACACCGGGGAGCTGTTTTTT
v_call: TRBV5-4; d_call: TRBD2; clone_size: NA; j_call: TRBJ2-3; cdr3_aa: CASRGTSGADTQYF; cdr3_nt: TGTGCCAGCAGGGGGACTAGCGGGGCAGATACGCAGTATTTT
v_call: TRBV20-1; d_call: NA; clone_size: few; j_call: TRBJ1-5; cdr3_aa: CSAGRMGAQPQHF; cdr3_nt: TGCAGTGCTGGGAGGATGGGGGCCCAGCCCCAGCATTTT
v_call: TRBV12-5; d_call: NA; clone_size: NA; j_call: TRBJ2-5; cdr3_aa: CASGLVQGGTQYF; cdr3_nt: TGTGCTAGTGGTTTGGTACAAGGAGGGACCCAGTACTTC
v_call: TRBV9; d_call: NA; clone_size: NA; j_call: TRBJ2-5; cdr3_aa: CASSVEGGQETQYF; cdr3_nt: TGTGCCAGCAGCGTAGAAGGTGGCCAAGAGACCCAGTACTTC
v_call: TRBV5-1; d_call: TRBD1; clone_size: few; j_call: TRBJ1-4; cdr3_aa: CASSPGQGAGIEKLFF; cdr3_nt: TGCGCCAGCAGCCCAGGACAGGGGGCGGGGATTGAAAAACTGTTTTTT
v_call: TRBV11-2; d_call: NA; clone_size: many; j_call: TRBJ1-3; cdr3_aa: CASSFDSGNTIYF; cdr3_nt: TGTGCCAGCAGCTTCGACAGTGGAAACACCATATATTTT
v_call: TRBV2; d_call: TRBD1; clone_size: many; j_call: TRBJ1-4; cdr3_aa: CASKRMTGNTNEKLFF; cdr3_nt: TGTGCCAGCAAGAGGATGACAGGGAACACTAATGAAAAACTGTTTTTT
v_call: TRBV19; d_call: NA; clone_size: NA; j_call: TRBJ2-7; cdr3_aa: CASSIDRGGEQYF; cdr3_nt: TGTGCCAGTAGTATAGACCGCGGCGGCGAGCAGTACTTC
v_call: TRBV27; d_call: NA; clone_size: many; j_call: TRBJ2-1; cdr3_aa: CASSSQTATSSYNEQFF; cdr3_nt: TGTGCCAGCAGTTCACAGACAGCCACTAGCTCCTACAATGAGCAGTTCTTC
v_call: TRBV5-5; d_call: NA; clone_size: few; j_call: TRBJ1-4; cdr3_aa: CASSPDRRATNEKLFF; cdr3_nt: TGTGCCAGCAGCCCGGACAGACGTGCAACTAATGAAAAACTGTTTTTT
v_call: TRBV28; d_call: NA; clone_size: NA; j_call: TRBJ2-2; cdr3_aa: CASSLRGLGTGELFF; cdr3_nt: TGTGCCAGCAGTTTAAGAGGGTTGGGCACCGGGGAGCTGTTTTTT
v_call: TRBV28; d_call: TRBD2; clone_size: few; j_call: TRBJ2-7; cdr3_aa: CASSPHSGNGYEQYF; cdr3_nt: TGTGCCAGCAGCCCCCACAGCGGGAATGGGTACGAGCAGTACTTC
v_call: TRBV12-3/TRBV12-4; d_call: TRBD2; clone_size: many; j_call: TRBJ2-7; cdr3_aa: CASRPSGSTYEQYF; cdr3_nt: TGTGCCAGCAGGCCTAGCGGCTCCACCTACGAGCAGTACTTC
v_call: TRBV5-1; d_call: NA; clone_size: few; j_call: TRBJ2-1; cdr3_aa: CASSEPGSGETYNEQFF; cdr3_nt: TGCGCCAGCAGTGAGCCCGGCTCAGGGGAAACCTACAATGAGCAGTTCTTC
v_call: TRBV4-3; d_call: NA; clone_size: few; j_call: TRBJ2-3; cdr3_aa: CASSQDRRPQFTDTQYF; cdr3_nt: TGCGCCAGCAGCCAAGATAGGCGGCCGCAATTCACAGATACGCAGTATTTT
v_call: TRBV7-8; d_call: NA; clone_size: NA; j_call: TRBJ2-1; cdr3_aa: CASNPRRESYYNEQFF; cdr3_nt: TGTGCCAGCAACCCAAGAAGGGAAAGCTACTACAATGAGCAGTTCTTC
v_call: TRBV6-2/TRBV6-3; d_call: NA; clone_size: NA; j_call: TRBJ2-7; cdr3_aa: CASSYSKGLRYEQYF; cdr3_nt: TGTGCCAGCAGTTACTCGAAGGGACTCCGCTACGAGCAGTACTTC
v_call: TRBV30; d_call: NA; clone_size: many; j_call: TRBJ1-1; cdr3_aa: CAWSPRLTMNTEAFF; cdr3_nt: TGTGCCTGGAGTCCCCGGCTCACTATGAACACTGAAGCTTTCTTT
v_call: TRBV12-3/TRBV12-4; d_call: NA; clone_size: many; j_call: TRBJ2-3; cdr3_aa: CASSLSRQDTQYF; cdr3_nt: TGTGCCAGCAGTTTGTCCAGGCAAGATACGCAGTATTTT
v_call: TRBV4-2; d_call: NA; clone_size: NA; j_call: TRBJ2-5; cdr3_aa: CASSQSGREETQYF; cdr3_nt: TGTGCCAGCAGCCAATCGGGCAGGGAAGAGACCCAGTACTTC
v_call: TRBV28; d_call: TRBD1; clone_size: NA; j_call: TRBJ2-7; cdr3_aa: CASSPTGGGYEQYF; cdr3_nt: TGTGCCAGCAGCCCTACAGGGGGAGGCTACGAGCAGTACTTC
v_call: TRBV7-2; d_call: NA; clone_size: NA; j_call: TRBJ1-3; cdr3_aa: CASRGNTIYF; cdr3_nt: TGTGCCAGTCGCGGAAACACCATATATTTT
v_call: TRBV6-2/TRBV6-3; d_call: NA; clone_size: NA; j_call: TRBJ2-2; cdr3_aa: CAGSFSTANTGELFF; cdr3_nt: TGTGCCGGCAGTTTTTCGACGGCGAACACCGGGGAGCTGTTTTTT
v_call: TRBV20-1; d_call: NA; clone_size: few; j_call: TRBJ2-1; cdr3_aa: CSATRVGEQFF; cdr3_nt: TGCAGTGCTACCAGGGTCGGTGAGCAGTTCTTC
v_call: TRBV29-1; d_call: NA; clone_size: NA; j_call: TRBJ1-2; cdr3_aa: CSVEDLLPYGYTF; cdr3_nt: TGCAGCGTTGAAGATCTGCTCCCCTATGGCTACACCTTC
v_call: TRBV12-3/TRBV12-4; d_call: NA; clone_size: NA; j_call: TRBJ2-7; cdr3_aa: CACSYSYEQYF; cdr3_nt: TGTGCCTGCAGCTACTCCTACGAGCAGTACTTC
v_call: TRBV7-6; d_call: NA; clone_size: many; j_call: TRBJ2-3; cdr3_aa: CASSFKGGYTQYF; cdr3_nt: TGTGCCAGCAGCTTTAAAGGGGGTTATACGCAGTATTTT
v_call: TRBV3-1; d_call: NA; clone_size: many; j_call: TRBJ2-1; cdr3_aa: CASSQDHANWGNEQFF; cdr3_nt: TGTGCCAGCAGCCAAGATCACGCAAATTGGGGCAATGAGCAGTTCTTC
v_call: TRBV6-2/TRBV6-3; d_call: NA; clone_size: few; j_call: TRBJ1-2; cdr3_aa: CASSYSIGMGGYTF; cdr3_nt: TGTGCCAGCAGTTACTCGATAGGCATGGGTGGCTACACCTTC
v_call: TRBV29-1; d_call: NA; clone_size: once; j_call: TRBJ1-3; cdr3_aa: CSVRTGGSGNTIYF; cdr3_nt: TGCAGCGTTCGTACAGGTGGCTCTGGAAACACCATATATTTT